This T cell receptor (beta chain) was recorded in a study of control samples from healthy donors and cancer patients. Using immunoSEQ multiplex PCR, the repertoire was profiled, and TCRdb retains in-frame clones only, with some absent. The sample comprises fewer than 85,000 clones, approximately 92% of which are singletons, and nearly 6% rests with the top ten. This CDR3 has 13 amino acids. Between the trimmed V and J ends, which lost 2 bases and 3 bases, there was a span of 7 bases. CDR1 and CDR2 from the germline V gene are LGHDT and YNNKEL (reference sequence). The receptor was isolated from a woman in her fifties or sixties in good health. The material sequenced was blood. The rearrangement uses TRBV3-1 (or the pseudogene TRBV3-2) and TRBJ2-5; D is unclear. As DNA, the CDR3 is TGTGCCAGCAGCCAATTGGTAGAAGAGACCCAGTACTTC. This translates into CASSQLVEETQYF.